This entry lists 20 T cell receptor beta chains sequenced from one sample in a study of blood T cell repertoires in COVID-19. TCRdb's table, derived via immunoSEQ multiplex PCR, lists solely in-frame clones and lacks some. The top ten clones hold roughly 2% of a sample with under 400,000 clones, around 87% of them seen once. Sequenced: PBMCs or T cells enriched from blood (not recorded which). The receptors stem from a man between 40 and 49 years old in a cohort exposed to, infected with or recovered from COVID-19 (not recorded which).

The rearrangement links TRBV12-1 to TRBJ2-7; the table's D gene call, TRBD2, was not cross checked with the DNA. TRBV12-1 is recorded as a pseudogene. This CDR3 spans 12 amino acids. The chain's CDR3 is CASSCRTYEQYF. The CDR3 DNA sequence: TGTGCCAGCAGCTGCCGGACTTACGAGCAGTACTTC.

This clone was found once. This rearrangement joins TRBV28 to TRBJ2-2; 10 bases align to TRBD1. The CDR3 runs 15 residues. CDR1 MDHEN and CDR2 SYDVKM come from the germline V gene. The junction had 7 bases not matched to a gene; V was cut back by 6 bases and J by 6 bases. CDR3 loop: CASSRTGTGAGELFF. In nucleotides, the CDR3 is TGTGCCAGCAGCAGGACTGGGACAGGGGCCGGGGAGCTGTTTTTT.

The V and J genes are TRBV3-1 (or the pseudogene TRBV3-2) and TRBJ2-2; no clear D. Germline CDR1 reads LGHDT; CDR2 reads YNNKEL (reference sequence). The CDR3 is 13 amino acids. Trimming cost V 4 bases and J 1 base, with 4 bases left between them. In DNA, the CDR3 is TGTGCCAGCAGCCTCCGGAACACCGGGGAGCTGTTTTTT. As protein: CASSLRNTGELFF.

V gene TRBV3-1 (or the pseudogene TRBV3-2) combines with J gene TRBJ2-1; D gene uncertain. V gave up 5 bases and J gave up 0 bases, with 23 bases separating them. The germline gives CDR1 LGHDT, CDR2 YNNKEL (reference sequence). The CDR3 contains 19 residues. The CDR3 spells CASSSRLPILASSYNEQFF. The CDR3 region has the DNA TGTGCCAGCAGCTCCCGTTTACCGATCTTAGCTAGCTCCTACAATGAGCAGTTCTTC.

The V call is TRBV6-5, the J call TRBJ1-3; 7 bases are a match to TRBD1. This CDR3 has 14 amino acids. Germline V gene sequence: CDR1 MNHEY, CDR2 SVGAGI. V was clipped by 10 bases and J by 0 bases; unmatched bases: 6. CDR3 loop: CATHDRASGNTIYF. The DNA of the CDR3 is TGTGCCACCCATGACAGGGCCTCTGGAAACACCATATATTTT.

This clone was seen a few times. V gene TRBV28 combines with J gene TRBJ2-7; 10 bases are a match to TRBD2. The CDR3 extends over 15 amino acids. Per the germline V gene, CDR1 is MDHEN and CDR2 is SYDVKM. V was pared by 5 bases and J by 6 bases, with 10 bases of the junction left unmatched. The CDR3 sequence: CASSRGAGGPREQYF. DNA for the CDR3: TGTGCCAGCAGTCGCGGAGCGGGAGGGCCTCGCGAGCAGTACTTC.

This rearrangement joins TRBV18 to TRBJ1-6; D is undetermined. This CDR3 is built from 18 residues. The germline CDR1 and CDR2 sequences are KGHSH and LQKENI. V lost 2 bases, J lost 0 bases, and 14 bases lay in between. The DNA for the CDR3 is TGTGCCAGCTCACCAATGAGACGGGGAAGCTCCTATAATTCACCCCTCCACTTT. It specifies CASSPMRRGSSYNSPLHF.

This clone was picked up a small number of times. The chain is built from TRBV7-9 and TRBJ2-7; TRBD2 agrees at 10 bases. The V and J ends lost 2 bases and 5 bases, in that order; junction bases with no gene match: 6. Germline CDR1 and CDR2: SEHNR and FQNEAQ (reference sequence). This CDR3 contains 15 residues. The CDR3 region is CASSLQREGLHEQYF. Written as DNA, the CDR3 is TGTGCCAGCAGCTTACAGCGGGAGGGCCTCCACGAGCAGTACTTC.

This rearrangement joins TRBV10-1 to TRBJ2-1, with 8 positions matching TRBD2. V dropped 0 bases and J dropped 8; count of bases not matched to a gene: 9. The CDR3 contains 16 residues. Germline CDR1 reads WNHNN; CDR2 reads SYGVQD (reference sequence). The CDR3 coding sequence is TGCGCCAGCAGTGAGTCGGTCCCTAGCGGGTCCCATGAGCAGTTCTTC. Amino acids: CASSESVPSGSHEQFF.

CDR3 in amino acids: CASQGASLETQYF. The CDR3 coding sequence is TGTGCCAGCCAGGGGGCTAGCCTAGAGACCCAGTACTTC. The gene calls are TRBV18 and TRBJ2-5; 8 bases are shared with TRBD1. V trimming: 8 bases; J trimming: 4 bases; junction bases outside the gene matches: 6. The germline V gene encodes CDR1 KGHSH and CDR2 LQKENI. This CDR3 spans 13 amino acids.

The V call is TRBV6-2 or TRBV6-3, the J call TRBJ2-2; no clear D. Germline CDR1 and CDR2: MNHEY and SVGEGT. Trimming stripped 6 bases from V and 4 bases from J, with 15 bases between. CDR3 length equals 15 residues. The CDR3 sequence is CASSHHIAPTGELFF. For the CDR3, the DNA is TGTGCCAGCAGCCACCACATAGCCCCCACCGGGGAGCTGTTTTTT.

The chain uses TRBV2 and TRBJ1-1; D might be TRBD1 (6 bases). Between the trimmed V and J ends, which lost 6 bases and 0 bases, there was a span of 11 bases. This CDR3 is 14 amino acids long. Germline lookup yields CDR1 SNHLY and CDR2 FYNNEI. DNA of the CDR3: TGTGCCAGCAGGTTACAGGGCTTGAACACTGAAGCTTTCTTT. Its translation is CASRLQGLNTEAFF.

The CDR3: CASSLAGALYEQYF. DNA of the CDR3: TGTGCCAGCAGCTTGGCAGGGGCCCTCTACGAGCAGTACTTC. The V and J genes are TRBV5-6 and TRBJ2-7; TRBD1 might be the D (6 bases). The CDR3 contains 14 residues. V was clipped by 0 bases and J by 3 bases, with 10 bases between them. From germline, CDR1 is SGHDT and CDR2 YYEEEE.

V is TRBV2 and J is TRBJ1-6; 9 bases agree with TRBD1. Germline loops: CDR1 SNHLY, CDR2 FYNNEI. Trimming at V came to 8 bases and at J to 3 bases, leaving 5 bases not matched to a gene. This CDR3 is 15 amino acids long. The CDR3 DNA reads TGTGCCAGCTGTTCGGGACAGGGCTATAATTCACCCCTCCACTTT. This gives the protein CASCSGQGYNSPLHF. The complete variable domain, with remaining parts taken from reference TRBV2 and TRBJ1-6, reads EPEVTQTPSHQVTQMGQEVILRCVPISNHLYFYWYRQILGQKVEFLVSFYNNEISEKSEIFDDQFSVERPDGSNFTLKIRSTKLEDSAMYFCASCSGQGYNSPLHFGNGTRLTVT.

V gene TRBV7-9 combines with J gene TRBJ1-2, with TRBD1 matching 11 bases. V shed 5 bases, J shed 1 base, and the junction held 9 bases outside the gene matches. The germline CDR1 and CDR2 sequences are SEHNR and FQNEAQ (reference sequence). CDR3 length equals 17 residues. As DNA, the CDR3 is TGTGCCAGCAGCCCGGGACAGGGGGAGCGAATTAACTATGGCTACACCTTC. It translates to CASSPGQGERINYGYTF.

The chain links TRBV30 to TRBJ2-3, with 11 bases matching TRBD2. The CDR3 consists of 14 residues. CDR1 GTSNPN and CDR2 SVGIG come from the germline V gene (reference sequence). J lost 6 bases, V lost 8 bases, and 10 bases had no gene match. The CDR3 protein is CATQTSGTRDTQYF. In DNA form, the CDR3 reads TGTGCCACCCAGACTAGCGGGACGCGGGATACGCAGTATTTT.

This chain links TRBV30 with TRBJ2-3; D is perhaps TRBD1 (6 bases). The CDR3 length is 14 residues. Trimming removed 2 bases at V and 0 bases at J, with 9 bases between. Germline lookup yields CDR1 GTSNPN and CDR2 SVGIG (reference sequence). For the CDR3, the DNA is TGTGCCTGGAGTTACGGACAGAGCACAGATACGCAGTATTTT. It codes for CAWSYGQSTDTQYF. Full variable domain (missing parts from reference TRBV30 and TRBJ2-3): SQTIHQWPATLVQPVGSPLSLECTVEGTSNPNLYWYRQAAGRGLQLLFYSVGIGQISSEVPQNLSASRPQDRQFILSSKKLLLSDSGFYLCAWSYGQSTDTQYFGPGTRLTVL.

This chain connects TRBV6-1 to TRBJ2-5; 15 bases line up with TRBD2. The CDR3 is 18 residues long. Germline V gene sequence: CDR1 MNHNS, CDR2 SASEGT. Trimming at V came to 4 bases and at J to 0 bases, leaving 6 bases not matched to a gene. For the CDR3, the DNA is TGTGCCAGCAGTGGTGGGACTAGCGGGAGGACCTACCAAGAGACCCAGTACTTC. Its protein product is CASSGGTSGRTYQETQYF.

This rearrangement joins TRBV12-5 to TRBJ2-5, with TRBD1 as a possible D gene (5 bases). V gave up 2 bases and J gave up 4 bases, with 14 bases separating them. The germline V gene has CDR1 LGHNT and CDR2 FRNRAP. This CDR3 has 15 residues. The CDR3 loop is CASGLSRASPETQYF. The CDR3 nucleotides are TGTGCTAGTGGTTTGTCCAGGGCTTCCCCAGAGACCCAGTACTTC. The whole variable domain, filled in from reference TRBV12-5 and TRBJ2-5, reads DARVTQTPRHKVTEMGQEVTMRCQPILGHNTVFWYRQTMMQGLELLAYFRNRAPLDDSGMPKDRFSAEMPDATLATLKIQPSEPRDSAVYFCASGLSRASPETQYFGPGTRLLVL.

The rearrangement uses TRBV4-1 and TRBJ2-5, with D unresolved. The CDR3 runs 14 residues. Germline CDR1 reads MGHRA; CDR2 reads YSYEKL. V was clipped by 2 bases and J by 5 bases, with 12 bases between them. The CDR3 bases are TGCGCCAGCAGCCAAATACCGAGAGGCGAGACCCAGTACTTC. This gives the protein CASSQIPRGETQYF.